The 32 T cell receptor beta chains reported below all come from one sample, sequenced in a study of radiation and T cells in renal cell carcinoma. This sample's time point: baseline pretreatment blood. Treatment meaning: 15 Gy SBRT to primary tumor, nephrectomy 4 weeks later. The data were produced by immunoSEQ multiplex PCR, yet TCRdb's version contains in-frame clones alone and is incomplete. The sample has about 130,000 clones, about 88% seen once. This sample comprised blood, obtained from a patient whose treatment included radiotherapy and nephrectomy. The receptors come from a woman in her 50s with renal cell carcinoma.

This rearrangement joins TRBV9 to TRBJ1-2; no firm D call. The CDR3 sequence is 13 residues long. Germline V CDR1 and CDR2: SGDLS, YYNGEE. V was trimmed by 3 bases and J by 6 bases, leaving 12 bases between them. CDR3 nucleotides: TGTGCCAGCAGCGCGGAAGTACGGGATGGCTACACCTTC. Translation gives CASSAEVRDGYTF. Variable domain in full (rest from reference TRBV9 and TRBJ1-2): DSGVTQTPKHLITATGQRVTLRCSPRSGDLSVYWYQQSLDQGLQFLIQYYNGEERAKGNILERFSAQQFPDLHSELNLSSLELGDSALYFCASSAEVRDGYTFGSGTRLTVV.

CDR3 bases: TGTGCCAGCAGTGGGACTAGCGGGGCCAATGAGCAGTTCTTC. It yields the protein CASSGTSGANEQFF. The chain has TRBV25-1 and TRBJ2-1; TRBD2 agrees at 12 bases. The V gene end was trimmed by 4 bases and the J gene end by 6 bases; junction bases not matched to a gene: 1. This CDR3 has 14 residues. Per germline, CDR1 MGHDK and CDR2 SYGVNS.

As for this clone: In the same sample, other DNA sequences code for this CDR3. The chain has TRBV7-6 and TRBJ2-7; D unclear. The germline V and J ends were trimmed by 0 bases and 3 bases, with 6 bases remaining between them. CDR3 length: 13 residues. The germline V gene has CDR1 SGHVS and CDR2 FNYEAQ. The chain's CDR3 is CASSLALDYEQYF. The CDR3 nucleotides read TGTGCCAGCAGCTTAGCCTTAGACTACGAGCAGTACTTC.

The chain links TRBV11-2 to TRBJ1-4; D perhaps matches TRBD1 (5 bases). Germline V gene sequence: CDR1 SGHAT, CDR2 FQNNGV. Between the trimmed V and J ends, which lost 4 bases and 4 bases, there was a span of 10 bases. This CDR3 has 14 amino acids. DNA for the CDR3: TGTGCCAGCAGCTGGGGACGGATTAATGAAAAACTGTTTTTT. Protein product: CASSWGRINEKLFF.

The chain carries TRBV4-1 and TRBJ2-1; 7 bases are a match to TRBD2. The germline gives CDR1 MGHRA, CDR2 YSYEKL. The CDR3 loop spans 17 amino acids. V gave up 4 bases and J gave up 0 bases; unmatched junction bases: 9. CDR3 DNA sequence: TGCGCCAGCAGCCGTTATAGCGGGCCGAGCTCCTACAATGAGCAGTTCTTC. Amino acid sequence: CASSRYSGPSSYNEQFF.

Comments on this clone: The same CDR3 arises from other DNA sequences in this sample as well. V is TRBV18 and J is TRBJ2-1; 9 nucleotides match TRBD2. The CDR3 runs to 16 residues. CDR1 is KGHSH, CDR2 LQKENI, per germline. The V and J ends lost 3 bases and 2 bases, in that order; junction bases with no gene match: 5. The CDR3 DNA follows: TGTGCCAGCTCACCGGGTAGCGGGGGAACCTACAATGAGCAGTTCTTC. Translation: CASSPGSGGTYNEQFF.

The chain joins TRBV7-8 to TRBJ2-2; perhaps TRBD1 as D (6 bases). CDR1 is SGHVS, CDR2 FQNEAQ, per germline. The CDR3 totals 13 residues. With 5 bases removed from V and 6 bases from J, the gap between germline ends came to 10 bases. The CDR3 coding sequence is TGTGCCAGCAGCATCGCAGGGGCCGGGGAGCTGTTTTTT. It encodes CASSIAGAGELFF.

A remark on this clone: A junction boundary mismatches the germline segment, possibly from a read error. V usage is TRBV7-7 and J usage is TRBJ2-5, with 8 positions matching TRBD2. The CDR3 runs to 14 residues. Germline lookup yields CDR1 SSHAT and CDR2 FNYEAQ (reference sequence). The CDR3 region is CASSLAGTPETQYF. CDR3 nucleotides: TGTGCTAGCAGCTTAGCGGGGACTCCAGAGACCCAGTACTTC.

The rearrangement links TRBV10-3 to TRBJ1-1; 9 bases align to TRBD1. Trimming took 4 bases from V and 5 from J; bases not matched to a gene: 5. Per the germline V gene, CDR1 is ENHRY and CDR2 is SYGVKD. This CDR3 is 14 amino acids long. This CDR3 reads CAISGGTGNTEAFF. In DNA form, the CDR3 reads TGTGCCATCAGTGGGGGGACAGGGAATACTGAAGCTTTCTTT.

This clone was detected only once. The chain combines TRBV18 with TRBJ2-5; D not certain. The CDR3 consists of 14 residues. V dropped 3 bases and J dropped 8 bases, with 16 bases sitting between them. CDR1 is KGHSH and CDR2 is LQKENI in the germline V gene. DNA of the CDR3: TGTGCCAGCTCACCTCGAGACTCGTCGGGTACCCAGTACTTC. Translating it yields CASSPRDSSGTQYF.

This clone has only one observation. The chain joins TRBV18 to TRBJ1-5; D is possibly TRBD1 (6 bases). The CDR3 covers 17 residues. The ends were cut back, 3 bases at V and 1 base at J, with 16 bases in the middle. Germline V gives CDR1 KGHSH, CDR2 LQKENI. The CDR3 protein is CASSPPFSGASNQPQHF. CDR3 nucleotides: TGTGCCAGCTCACCTCCCTTTTCGGGGGCCAGCAATCAGCCCCAGCATTTT.

The CDR3 sequence is CASSPERSSYNSPLHF. Written as DNA, the CDR3 is TGTGCCAGCTCACCGGAGCGGAGCTCCTATAATTCACCCCTCCACTTT. This chain joins TRBV18 and TRBJ1-6; D is uncertain. This CDR3 has 16 residues. V was trimmed by 3 bases and J by 0 bases, leaving 9 bases between them. In germline, CDR1 is KGHSH, CDR2 LQKENI.

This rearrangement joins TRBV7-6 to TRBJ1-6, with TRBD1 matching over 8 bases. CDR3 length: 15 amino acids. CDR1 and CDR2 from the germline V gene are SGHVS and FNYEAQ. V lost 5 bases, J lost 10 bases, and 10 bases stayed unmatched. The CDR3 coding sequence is TGTGCCAGCAGCACCATCGGACAGGGAGGGTCACCCCTCCACTTT. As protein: CASSTIGQGGSPLHF.

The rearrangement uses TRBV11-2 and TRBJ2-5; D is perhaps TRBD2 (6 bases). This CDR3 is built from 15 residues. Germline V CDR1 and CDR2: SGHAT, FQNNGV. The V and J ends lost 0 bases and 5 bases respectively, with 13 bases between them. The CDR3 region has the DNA TGTGCCAGCAGCTTAGATGGGGGGATCGGGGAGACCCAGTACTTC. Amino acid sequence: CASSLDGGIGETQYF.

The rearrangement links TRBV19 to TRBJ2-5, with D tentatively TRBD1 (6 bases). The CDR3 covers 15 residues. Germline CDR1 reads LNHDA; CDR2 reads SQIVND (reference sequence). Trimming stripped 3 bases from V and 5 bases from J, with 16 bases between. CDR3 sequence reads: CASSMGASPGETQYF. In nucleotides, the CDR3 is TGTGCCAGTAGTATGGGGGCGTCGCCAGGGGAGACCCAGTACTTC.

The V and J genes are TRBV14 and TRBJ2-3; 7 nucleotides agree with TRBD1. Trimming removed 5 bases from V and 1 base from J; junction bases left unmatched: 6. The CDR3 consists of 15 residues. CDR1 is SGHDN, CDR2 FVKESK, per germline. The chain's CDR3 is CASSFGQARTDTQYF. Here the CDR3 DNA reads TGTGCCAGCAGCTTCGGACAGGCGCGCACAGATACGCAGTATTTT.

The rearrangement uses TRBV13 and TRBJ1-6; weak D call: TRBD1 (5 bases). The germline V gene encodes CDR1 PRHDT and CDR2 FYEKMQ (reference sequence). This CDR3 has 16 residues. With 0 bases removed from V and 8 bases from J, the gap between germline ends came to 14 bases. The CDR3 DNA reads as TGTGCCAGCAGCTTAGGCCGGGACGGTGGAGATTCACCCCTCCACTTT. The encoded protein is CASSLGRDGGDSPLHF. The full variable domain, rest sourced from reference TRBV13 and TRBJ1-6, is AAGVIQSPRHLIKEKRETATLKCYPIPRHDTVYWYQQGPGQDPQFLISFYEKMQSDKGSIPDRFSAQQFSDYHSELNMSSLELGDSALYFCASSLGRDGGDSPLHFGNGTRLTVT.

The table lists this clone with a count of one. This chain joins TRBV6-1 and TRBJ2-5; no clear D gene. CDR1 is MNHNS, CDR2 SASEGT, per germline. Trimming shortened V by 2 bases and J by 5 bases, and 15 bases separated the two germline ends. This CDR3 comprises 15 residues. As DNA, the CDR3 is TGTGCCAGCAGTGAAATAGGTAGTAGGTCGGAGACCCAGTACTTC. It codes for CASSEIGSRSETQYF.

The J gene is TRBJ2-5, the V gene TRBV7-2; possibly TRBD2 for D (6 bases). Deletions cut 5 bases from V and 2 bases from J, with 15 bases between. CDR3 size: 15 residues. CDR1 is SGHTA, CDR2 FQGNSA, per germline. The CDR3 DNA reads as TGTGCCAGCAGCATATACGGGACTCCACAAGAGACCCAGTACTTC. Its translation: CASSIYGTPQETQYF. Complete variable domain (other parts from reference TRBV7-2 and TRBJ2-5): GAGVSQSPSNKVTEKGKDVELRCDPISGHTALYWYRQSLGQGLEFLIYFQGNSAPDKSGLPSDRFSAERTGGSVSTLTIQRTQQEDSAVYLCASSIYGTPQETQYFGPGTRLLVL.

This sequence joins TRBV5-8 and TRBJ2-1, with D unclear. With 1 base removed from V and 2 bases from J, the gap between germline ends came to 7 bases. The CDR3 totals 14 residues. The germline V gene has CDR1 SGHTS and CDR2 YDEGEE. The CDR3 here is CASSLLQTYNEQFF. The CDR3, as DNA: TGTGCCAGCAGCTTGCTCCAGACCTACAATGAGCAGTTCTTC.

CDR3 sequence (DNA): TGTGCCAGCAGTTATGAGAGGGATACTGAAGCTTTCTTT. This gives the protein CASSYERDTEAFF. V gene TRBV6-5 combines with J gene TRBJ1-1, with D hard to call. The germline CDR1 and CDR2 sequences are MNHEY and SVGAGI. V lost 3 bases to trimming and J lost 5 bases, with 10 bases between them. CDR3 size: 13 residues.

DNA for the CDR3: TGTGCCAGCAGTCCGCTGACAGCCAAAAATGAAAAACTGTTTTTT. This codes for CASSPLTAKNEKLFF. This sequence joins TRBV6-5 and TRBJ1-4, with TRBD1 as a possible D gene (5 bases). This CDR3 has 15 amino acids. The V and J ends lost 5 bases and 5 bases respectively, with 15 bases between them. Germline V gene lookup returns CDR1 MNHEY and CDR2 SVGAGI.

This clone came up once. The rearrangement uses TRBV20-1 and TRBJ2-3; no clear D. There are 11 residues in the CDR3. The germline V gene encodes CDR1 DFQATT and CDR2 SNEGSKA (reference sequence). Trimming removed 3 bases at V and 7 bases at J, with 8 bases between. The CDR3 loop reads CSARPGYTQYF. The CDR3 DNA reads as TGCAGTGCTAGGCCTGGCTATACGCAGTATTTT.

The CDR3 DNA sequence: TGTGCCAGCAGTGAGGAGGGATACTACAATGAGCAGTTCTTC. It codes for CASSEEGYYNEQFF. The chain links TRBV2 to TRBJ2-1; possibly TRBD2 for D (6 bases). The germline gives CDR1 SNHLY, CDR2 FYNNEI. The V gene lost 3 bases and the J gene lost 3 bases, with 9 bases spanning the gap. The CDR3 length is 14 residues.

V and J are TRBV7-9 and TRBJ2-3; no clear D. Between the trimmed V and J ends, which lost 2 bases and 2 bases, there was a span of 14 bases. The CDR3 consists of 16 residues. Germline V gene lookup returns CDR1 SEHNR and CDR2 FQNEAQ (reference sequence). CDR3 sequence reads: CASSLPQQSLTDTQYF. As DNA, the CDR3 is TGTGCCAGCAGCTTACCACAACAAAGCCTCACAGATACGCAGTATTTT.

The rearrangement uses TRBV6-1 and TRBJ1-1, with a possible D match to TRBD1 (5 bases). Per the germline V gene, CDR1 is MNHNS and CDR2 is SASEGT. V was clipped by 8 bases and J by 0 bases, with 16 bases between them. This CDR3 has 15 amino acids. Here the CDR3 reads CASSGPQDMNTEAFF. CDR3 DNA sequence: TGTGCCAGCTCAGGGCCCCAAGACATGAACACTGAAGCTTTCTTT.

The CDR3 coding sequence is TGTGCCAGCAGCTGGCGGCAAACTAATTCACCCCTCCACTTT. Protein sequence: CASSWRQTNSPLHF. The chain is built from TRBV7-3 and TRBJ1-6, with D hard to call. This CDR3 is built from 14 residues. Germline assignment: CDR1 SGHTA and CDR2 FQGTGA. Between the trimmed V and J ends, which lost 4 bases and 6 bases, there was a span of 10 bases.

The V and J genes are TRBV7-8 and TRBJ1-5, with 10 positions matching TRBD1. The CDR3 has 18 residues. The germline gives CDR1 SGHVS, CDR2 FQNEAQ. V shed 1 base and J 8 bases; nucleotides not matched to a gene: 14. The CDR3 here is CASSLEAVDRGHGEPQHF. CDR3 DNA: TGTGCCAGCAGCTTAGAGGCCGTTGACAGGGGGCATGGCGAGCCCCAGCATTTT.

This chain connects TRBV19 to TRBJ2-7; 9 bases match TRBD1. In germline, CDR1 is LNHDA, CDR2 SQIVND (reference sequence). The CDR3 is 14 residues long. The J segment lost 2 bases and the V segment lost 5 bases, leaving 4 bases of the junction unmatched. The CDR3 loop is CASSVRDRAYEQYF. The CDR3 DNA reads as TGTGCCAGTAGTGTCCGGGACAGGGCCTACGAGCAGTACTTC.

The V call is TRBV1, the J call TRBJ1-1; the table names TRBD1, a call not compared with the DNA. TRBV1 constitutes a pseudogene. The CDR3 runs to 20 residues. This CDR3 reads CTSSQGPGVLRGGPPTEAFF. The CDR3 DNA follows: TGCACCAGCAGCCAGGGTCCGGGCGTCTTACGAGGGGGCCCCCCCACTGAAGCTTTCTTT.

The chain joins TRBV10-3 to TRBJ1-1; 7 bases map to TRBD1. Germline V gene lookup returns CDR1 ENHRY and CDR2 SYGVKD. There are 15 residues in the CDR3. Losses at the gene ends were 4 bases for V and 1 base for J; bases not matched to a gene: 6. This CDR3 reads CAISGNRGTNTEAFF. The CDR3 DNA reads TGTGCCATCAGTGGGAACAGGGGAACGAACACTGAAGCTTTCTTT.

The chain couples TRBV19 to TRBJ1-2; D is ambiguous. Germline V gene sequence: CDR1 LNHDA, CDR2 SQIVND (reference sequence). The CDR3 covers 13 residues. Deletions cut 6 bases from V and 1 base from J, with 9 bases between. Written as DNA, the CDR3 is TGTGCCAGTAGGGCCAGAGGTAACTATGGCTACACCTTC. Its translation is CASRARGNYGYTF.